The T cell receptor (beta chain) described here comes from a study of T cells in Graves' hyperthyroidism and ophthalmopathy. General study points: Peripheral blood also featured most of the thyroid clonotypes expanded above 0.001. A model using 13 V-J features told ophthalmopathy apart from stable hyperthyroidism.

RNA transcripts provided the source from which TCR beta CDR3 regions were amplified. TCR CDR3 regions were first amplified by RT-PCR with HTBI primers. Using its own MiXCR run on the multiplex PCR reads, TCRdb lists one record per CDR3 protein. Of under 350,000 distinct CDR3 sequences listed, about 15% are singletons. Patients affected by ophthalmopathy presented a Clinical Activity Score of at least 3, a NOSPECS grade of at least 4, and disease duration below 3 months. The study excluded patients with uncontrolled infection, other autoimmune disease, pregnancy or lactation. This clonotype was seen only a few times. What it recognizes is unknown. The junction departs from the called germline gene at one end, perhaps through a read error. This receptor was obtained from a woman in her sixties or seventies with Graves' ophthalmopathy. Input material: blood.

CDR3 sequence: CASSLSIEAAAQLF. The CDR3 region has the DNA TGTGCCAGCAGTCTCTCCATTGAAGCGGCGGCGCAGCTCTTC. The J gene is TRBJ2-1, the V gene TRBV27; possible D gene TRBD2, 5 bases. The length of the CDR3 is 14 residues. Germline V gives CDR1 MNHEY, CDR2 SMNVEV (reference sequence).